Below are 8 T cell receptor beta chains sequenced from a single sample in a study of human T cells and chemical hapten exposure. Described time point: patch test 3, about 24 weeks after DPC sensitization. Documented treatment: therapeutic diphenylcyclopropenone sensitization with weekly scalp DPC. TCRdb itself ran the RACE reads through MiXCR, one entry per CDR3 protein. Among 50,000 or so distinct CDR3 sequences listed, over 9.5% were seen once. Sequenced material: whole blood, taken in connection with sensitization to the hapten diphenylcyclopropenone (DPC). Receptor source: a woman in her 40s with alopecia areata. Some clones in this sample may be carry-over from other donors' samples.

The V gene is TRBV9, the J gene TRBJ2-3; 10 nucleotides agree with TRBD2. The V gene's germline CDR1 is SGDLS and CDR2 YYNGEE. This CDR3 is built from 14 residues. After removal of 7 bases from V and 2 bases from J, the junction contained 4 bases not matched to a gene. CDR3 DNA sequence: TGTGCCAGCGCTAGCGGGGGTCTCACAGATACGCAGTATTTT. Amino acid sequence: CASASGGLTDTQYF.

This clonotype was recorded many times. The V and J genes are TRBV29-1 and TRBJ2-1, with a possible D match to TRBD2 (5 bases). V lost 3 bases and J lost 0, with 18 bases in between. The CDR3 runs 17 residues. In germline, CDR1 is SQVTM, CDR2 ANQGSEA. The CDR3: CSVDGLSSGVSYNEQFF. CDR3 sequence (DNA): TGCAGCGTTGATGGGTTATCGAGCGGAGTCTCCTACAATGAGCAGTTCTTC.

This clonotype was counted only a few times. This sequence joins TRBV7-9 and TRBJ2-3; D uncertain. Between the trimmed V and J ends, which lost 3 bases and 2 bases, there was a span of 12 bases. Germline values: CDR1 SEHNR, CDR2 FQNEAQ (reference sequence). There are 15 residues in the CDR3. As DNA, the CDR3 is TGTGCCAGCAGCTTTGGCCAATTCGACACAGATACGCAGTATTTT. This encodes CASSFGQFDTDTQYF.

This chain links TRBV4-1 with TRBJ2-1; D uncertain. Trimming took 0 bases from V and 2 from J, leaving 11 bases between them. Germline values: CDR1 MGHRA, CDR2 YSYEKL. This CDR3 has 16 amino acids. The CDR3, as DNA: TGCGCCAGCAGCCAAGATATCCGGCCCACCTACAATGAGCAGTTCTTC. Its translation: CASSQDIRPTYNEQFF.

A few counts support this clonotype. The CDR3 loop is CASSEEINYGYTF. The CDR3 DNA reads TGTGCCTCCAGCGAGGAAATTAACTATGGCTACACCTTC. This chain links TRBV2 with TRBJ1-2; D gene ambiguous. The CDR3 runs to 13 residues. The V gene's germline CDR1 is SNHLY and CDR2 FYNNEI. V gave up 11 bases and J gave up 1 base, with 14 bases separating them.

This clonotype was recorded a few times. This chain uses TRBV6-6 with TRBJ2-1, with 9 bases lining up with TRBD1. From germline, CDR1 is MNHNY and CDR2 SVGAGI (reference sequence). The length of the CDR3 is 18 residues. After removal of 6 bases from V and 4 bases from J, the junction contained 16 bases not matched to a gene. The chain's CDR3 is CASSPGQGGGSPYNEQFF. DNA of the CDR3: TGTGCCAGCAGCCCGGGACAGGGAGGGGGAAGCCCGTACAATGAGCAGTTCTTC.

In its sample, this clonotype was seen a few times. This sequence joins TRBV19 and TRBJ2-2, with D uncertain. V was cut by 4 bases and J by 4 bases, with 7 bases left in between. This CDR3 is built from 13 residues. Germline V gene lookup returns CDR1 LNHDA and CDR2 SQIVND (reference sequence). CDR3 nucleotides: TGTGCCAGTAGTAAAGAAGGCACCGGGGAGCTGTTTTTT. It specifies CASSKEGTGELFF.

The chain joins TRBV5-5 to TRBJ2-3; D is tentatively TRBD1 or TRBD2 (5 bases each). Trimming removed 2 bases from V and 5 bases from J, with 9 bases in between. In germline, CDR1 is SGHKS, CDR2 YYEKEE (reference sequence). The CDR3 sequence is 13 residues long. The DNA of the CDR3 is TGTGCCAGCAGCTTATGGGACGGAGATACGCAGTATTTT. It translates to CASSLWDGDTQYF. Supplemented by reference TRBV5-5 and TRBJ2-3, the full variable domain reads DAGVTQSPTHLIKTRGQQVTLRCSPISGHKSVSWYQQVLGQGPQFIFQYYEKEERGRGNFPDRFSARQFPNYSSELNVNALLLGDSALYLCASSLWDGDTQYFGPGTRLTVL.